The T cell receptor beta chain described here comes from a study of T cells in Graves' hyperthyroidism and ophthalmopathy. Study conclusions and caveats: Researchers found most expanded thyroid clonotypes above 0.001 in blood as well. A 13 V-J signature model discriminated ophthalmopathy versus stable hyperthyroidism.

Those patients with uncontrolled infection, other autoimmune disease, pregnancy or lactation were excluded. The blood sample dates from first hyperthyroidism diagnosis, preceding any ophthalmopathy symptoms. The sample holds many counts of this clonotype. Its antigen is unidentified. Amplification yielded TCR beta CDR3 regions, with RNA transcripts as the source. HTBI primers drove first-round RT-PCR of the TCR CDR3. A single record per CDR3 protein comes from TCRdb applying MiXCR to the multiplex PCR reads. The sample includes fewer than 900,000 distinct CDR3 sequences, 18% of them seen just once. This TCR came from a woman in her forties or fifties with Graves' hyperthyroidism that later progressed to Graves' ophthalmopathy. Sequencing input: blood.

The CDR3 DNA sequence: TGTGCCAGCAGCTTAGCGCCAACGGGGACTGAAGCTTTCTTT. It specifies CASSLAPTGTEAFF. This rearrangement joins TRBV7-2 to TRBJ1-1; D is undetermined. Trimming stripped 0 bases from V and 5 bases from J, with 10 bases between. Per the germline V gene, CDR1 is SGHTA and CDR2 is FQGNSA. This CDR3 is built from 14 residues.